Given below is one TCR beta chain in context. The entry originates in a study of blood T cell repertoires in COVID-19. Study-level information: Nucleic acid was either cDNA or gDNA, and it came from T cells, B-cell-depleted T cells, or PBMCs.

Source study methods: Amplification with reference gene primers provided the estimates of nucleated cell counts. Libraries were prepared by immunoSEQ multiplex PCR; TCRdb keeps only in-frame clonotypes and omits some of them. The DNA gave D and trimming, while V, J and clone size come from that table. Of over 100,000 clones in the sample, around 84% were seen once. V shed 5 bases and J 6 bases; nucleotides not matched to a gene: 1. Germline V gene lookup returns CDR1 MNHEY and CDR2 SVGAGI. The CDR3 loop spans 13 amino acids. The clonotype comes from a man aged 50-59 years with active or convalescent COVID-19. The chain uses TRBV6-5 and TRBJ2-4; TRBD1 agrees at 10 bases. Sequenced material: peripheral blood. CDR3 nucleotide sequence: TGTGCCAGCAGTCGGACAGGGGGAAACATTCAGTACTTC. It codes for CASSRTGGNIQYF.